The 22 T cell receptor beta chains in this list originate from one sample, sequenced in a study of T cells in Graves' hyperthyroidism and ophthalmopathy. Amplified TCR beta CDR3 regions came from RNA transcripts. HTBI primers were the set used in a first-round RT-PCR of the TCR CDR3. One entry per CDR3 protein results from TCRdb running MiXCR on the multiplex PCR reads. This sample carries roughly 650,000 distinct CDR3 sequences, more than 15% of them seen once, and the ten largest clones take roughly 3.3%. Sequences were obtained from blood. These receptors originate from a woman between 40 and 55 years old with Graves' ophthalmopathy.

There are a few counts of this clonotype. This chain links TRBV6-1 with TRBJ2-7, with 12 bases identical to TRBD2. CDR1 MNHNS and CDR2 SASEGT come from the germline V gene. Losses at the gene ends were 5 bases for V and 2 bases for J; bases not matched to a gene: 4. The length of the CDR3 is 15 residues. In DNA form, the CDR3 reads TGTGCCAGCAGTACAGGACTAGCGGGACCCTACGAGCAGTACTTC. Amino acid sequence: CASSTGLAGPYEQYF.

V usage is TRBV7-2 and J usage is TRBJ1-5; 8 bases match TRBD1. The ends lost 5 bases at V and 2 bases at J; junction bases unmatched: 5. The CDR3 contains 15 residues. Germline values: CDR1 SGHTA, CDR2 FQGNSA. CDR3 amino acids: CASSEKTGGNQPQHF. The CDR3 DNA sequence: TGTGCCAGCAGCGAAAAGACAGGGGGCAATCAGCCCCAGCATTTT.

This clonotype occurred many times. This chain joins TRBV6-6 and TRBJ2-5; no reliable D call. The CDR3 has 13 amino acids. Trimming took off 2 bases at V and 5 bases at J, with 9 bases between the two ends. CDR1 is MNHNY and CDR2 is SVGAGI in the germline V gene (reference sequence). CDR3 DNA sequence: TGTGCCAGCAGTTACCAACCGCGGGAGACCCAGTACTTC. Translation gives CASSYQPRETQYF.

This clonotype was counted ten times or more. The rearrangement uses TRBV11-1 and TRBJ1-3; 8 bases line up with TRBD1. The CDR3 has 15 amino acids. V shed 10 bases and J 0 bases; nucleotides not matched to a gene: 8. The germline V gene encodes CDR1 SGHAT and CDR2 FQDESV (reference sequence). The CDR3 DNA reads as TGTGCCACGACGGACAGGGCCGTCTCTGGAAACACCATATATTTT. Protein product: CATTDRAVSGNTIYF. The complete variable domain, with remaining parts taken from reference TRBV11-1 and TRBJ1-3, reads EAEVAQSPRYKITEKSQAVAFWCDPISGHATLYWYRQILGQGPELLVQFQDESVVDDSQLPKDRFSAERLKGVDSTLKIQPAELGDSAMYLCATTDRAVSGNTIYFGEGSWLTVV.

This clonotype appeared a few times. J is TRBJ2-1 and V is TRBV27; 8 bases are shared with TRBD2. Looked up from germline, CDR1 is MNHEY and CDR2 is SMNVEV (reference sequence). The ends lost 6 bases at V and 2 bases at J; junction bases unmatched: 9. The CDR3 spans 16 residues. CDR3: CASRSGGRAPYNEQFF. CDR3 bases: TGTGCCAGCAGATCGGGGGGGAGGGCCCCCTACAATGAGCAGTTCTTC.

The chain links TRBV18 to TRBJ1-1; D perhaps matches TRBD1 (5 bases). The germline V gene has CDR1 KGHSH and CDR2 LQKENI. CDR3 length: 15 residues. V was clipped by 0 bases and J by 0 bases, with 8 bases between them. The CDR3 protein is CASSPPNRMNTEAFF. The CDR3 region has the DNA TGTGCCAGCTCACCACCGAACAGGATGAACACTGAAGCTTTCTTT. Variable domain in full (rest from reference TRBV18 and TRBJ1-1): NAGVMQNPRHLVRRRGQEARLRCSPMKGHSHVYWYRQLPEEGLKFMVYLQKENIIDESGMPKERFSAEFPKEGPSILRIQQVVRGDSAAYFCASSPPNRMNTEAFFGQGTRLTVV.

In regard to this clonotype: A read error may be the cause here, since a much bigger clone is one base away. V and J are TRBV2 and TRBJ2-3; 10 nucleotides agree with TRBD2. CDR1 is SNHLY, CDR2 FYNNEI, per germline. After removal of 5 bases from V and 4 bases from J, the junction contained 12 bases not matched to a gene. The CDR3 has 17 residues. This CDR3 reads CASSTWGSGRIADTQYF. The CDR3 DNA reads as TGTGCCAGCAGTACGTGGGGTAGCGGGAGGATCGCAGATACGCAGTATTTT. Based on the CDR3 plus reference TRBV2 and TRBJ2-3, the full variable domain is EPEVTQTPSHQVTQMGQEVILRCVPISNHLYFYWYRQILGQKVEFLVSFYNNEISEKSEIFDDQFSVERPDGSNFTLKIRSTKLEDSAMYFCASSTWGSGRIADTQYFGPGTRLTVL.

This clonotype occurred many times. The V and J genes are TRBV5-1 and TRBJ2-3; TRBD1 matches at 7 bases. J was trimmed by 6 bases and V by 4 bases; bases with no gene match: 14. This CDR3 region has 16 residues. From germline, CDR1 is SGHRS and CDR2 YFSETQ. CDR3 sequence (DNA): TGCGCCAGCAGCCCGGGACAGATAGTTTTCACCGATACGCAGTATTTT. As protein: CASSPGQIVFTDTQYF.

This clonotype has only a few counts. The chain links TRBV20-1 to TRBJ2-6, with TRBD2 matching over 14 bases. The CDR3 sequence is 18 residues long. Germline CDR1 reads DFQATT; CDR2 reads SNEGSKA (reference sequence). The V and J ends lost 2 bases and 1 base, in that order; junction bases with no gene match: 4. As DNA, the CDR3 is TGCAGTGCTAGACGACTAGCGGGAGGGCTTTCTGGGGCCAACGTCCTGACTTTC. It specifies CSARRLAGGLSGANVLTF.

This clonotype has a handful of counts. V usage is TRBV18 and J usage is TRBJ2-1; 13 bases line up with TRBD2. CDR1 and CDR2 from the germline V gene are KGHSH and LQKENI. This CDR3 spans 16 amino acids. After removal of 0 bases from V and 7 bases from J, the junction contained 3 bases not matched to a gene. In DNA, the CDR3 is TGTGCCAGCTCACCACCGGGACTAGCGGGAATAAATGAGCAGTTCTTC. Amino acid sequence: CASSPPGLAGINEQFF. Full variable domain (missing parts from reference TRBV18 and TRBJ2-1): NAGVMQNPRHLVRRRGQEARLRCSPMKGHSHVYWYRQLPEEGLKFMVYLQKENIIDESGMPKERFSAEFPKEGPSILRIQQVVRGDSAAYFCASSPPGLAGINEQFFGPGTRLTVL.

Turning to this clonotype: Compared with germline, one end of the junction differs, possibly owing to a read error. V gene TRBV6-1 combines with J gene TRBJ2-7, with D maybe TRBD2 (6 bases). Germline V lookup: CDR1 MNHNS, CDR2 SASEGT. CDR3 length: 14 residues. DNA for the CDR3: TGTGCCAGCAGTGAGGGACTTGTTTCCTACAAGCAGTACTTC. It specifies CASSEGLVSYKQYF.

In this sample, this clonotype turned up many times. The J gene is TRBJ2-5, the V gene TRBV15, with 8 bases identical to TRBD1. The CDR3 spans 14 residues. The germline V gene has CDR1 LNHNV and CDR2 YYDKDF (reference sequence). V lost 2 bases to trimming and J lost 6 bases; unmatched junction nucleotides: 5. The CDR3 sequence: CATSRPGQGKTQYF. CDR3 in DNA: TGTGCCACCAGCAGACCCGGACAGGGCAAGACCCAGTACTTC.

This clonotype came up many times. CDR3 sequence reads: CASSQDVGNTEAFF. Written as DNA, the CDR3 is TGTGCCAGCAGCCAAGATGTGGGGAACACTGAAGCTTTCTTT. V is TRBV3-1 and J is TRBJ1-1; D is ambiguous. CDR1 is LGHDT, CDR2 YNNKEL, per germline (reference sequence). Trimming stripped 0 bases from V and 1 base from J, with 6 bases between. This CDR3 is 14 amino acids long.

The J gene is TRBJ2-7, the V gene TRBV6-1; D unclear. The CDR3 consists of 11 residues. V was cut by 8 bases and J by 3 bases, with 8 bases left in between. Germline V gene sequence: CDR1 MNHNS, CDR2 SASEGT. The CDR3 DNA sequence: TGTGCCAGCGGGCAGCACTACGAGCAGTACTTC. Its protein is CASGQHYEQYF.

This clonotype was recorded many times. The chain couples TRBV6-5 to TRBJ1-1; D might be TRBD1 (6 bases). This CDR3 region has 15 residues. The germline V and J ends were trimmed by 0 bases and 1 base, with 9 bases remaining between them. CDR1 and CDR2 (germline): MNHEY, SVGAGI. CDR3 sequence reads: CASSYSVQGNTEAFF. The CDR3 nucleotides are TGTGCCAGCAGTTACTCCGTACAGGGGAACACTGAAGCTTTCTTT.

The sample holds many counts of this clonotype. This sequence joins TRBV2 and TRBJ1-5; 7 bases line up with TRBD1. This CDR3 comprises 14 residues. Germline loops: CDR1 SNHLY, CDR2 FYNNEI. Trimming at V came to 0 bases and at J to 9 bases, leaving 5 bases not matched to a gene. The CDR3 nucleotides read TGTGCCAGCAGTGAAGCAGGGGGCGCGTCGCCCCAGCATTTT. Protein: CASSEAGGASPQHF.

The gene calls are TRBV5-8 and TRBJ2-2, with D perhaps TRBD1 (6 bases). CDR1 and CDR2 from the germline V gene are SGHTS and YDEGEE. The CDR3 extends over 12 amino acids. V was cut by 8 bases and J by 3 bases, with 8 bases left in between. Here the CDR3 reads CARGGYTGELFF. In nucleotides, the CDR3 is TGTGCCAGAGGGGGATACACCGGGGAGCTGTTTTTT.

There are many counts of this clonotype. CDR3 in DNA: TGTGCCAGCAGCACACTAGCGGGGTGGACCGGGGAGCTGTTTTTT. It translates to CASSTLAGWTGELFF. The chain recombines TRBV3-1 with TRBJ2-2; 10 nucleotides agree with TRBD2. The J segment lost 5 bases and the V segment lost 5 bases, leaving 5 bases of the junction unmatched. Germline CDR1 and CDR2: LGHDT and YNNKEL (reference sequence). This CDR3 contains 15 residues.

This clonotype was seen only a few times. The chain links TRBV20-1 to TRBJ2-5, with TRBD2 matching 11 bases. J lost 3 bases, V lost 8 bases, and 8 bases had no gene match. Germline CDR1 reads DFQATT; CDR2 reads SNEGSKA (reference sequence). This CDR3 is built from 14 residues. The CDR3 DNA reads TGCAGTCCTGCTACTAGCGGGAGAAAAGAGACCCAGTACTTC. It encodes CSPATSGRKETQYF.

The gene calls are TRBV28 and TRBJ2-2; D unresolved. V shed 4 bases and J shed 4 bases, with 22 bases lying between them. Germline CDR1 MDHEN, CDR2 SYDVKM. This CDR3 comprises 18 residues. This CDR3 reads CASSSIGQSLQGTGELFF. As DNA, the CDR3 is TGTGCCAGCAGTTCTATAGGGCAGTCCCTTCAAGGCACCGGGGAGCTGTTTTTT. Complete variable domain (other parts from reference TRBV28 and TRBJ2-2): DVKVTQSSRYLVKRTGEKVFLECVQDMDHENMFWYRQDPGLGLRLIYFSYDVKMKEKGDIPEGYSVSREKKERFSLILESASTNQTSMYLCASSSIGQSLQGTGELFFGEGSRLTVL.

This clonotype appeared many times. This sequence joins TRBV6-1 and TRBJ2-1, with TRBD1 identical over 7 bases. Germline loops: CDR1 MNHNS, CDR2 SASEGT. The V segment lost 6 bases and the J segment 0 bases; nucleotides outside the gene matches: 17. This CDR3 is 19 amino acids long. The CDR3, as DNA: TGTGCCAGCAGCGCGCCGTATCGACAGGGTCAGAGCTCCTACAATGAGCAGTTCTTC. It is translated as CASSAPYRQGQSSYNEQFF.

This clonotype has ten or more counts. This chain connects TRBV20-1 to TRBJ2-2, with no clear D. The CDR3 runs to 16 residues. Germline lookup yields CDR1 DFQATT and CDR2 SNEGSKA (reference sequence). V was clipped by 1 base and J by 8 bases, with 20 bases between them. The CDR3 DNA reads as TGCAGTGCTAGAGGAAGAAGGAACAGCCCGAAGGGGGAGCTGTTTTTT. Translated: CSARGRRNSPKGELFF.